These 25 T cell receptor beta chains came from one sample sequenced in a study of cytotoxic CD8 clonotypes in ibrutinib-treated CLL. Profiling relied on immunoSEQ multiplex PCR, and the TCRdb table lists in-frame clones only, not all of them. The sample has 150,000 to 200,000 clones, around 84% seen once. Sequencing was performed on PBMCs, taken after 12 months of ibrutinib treatment. These TCRs come from a human donor with chronic lymphocytic leukemia.

The V gene is TRBV6-1, the J gene TRBJ2-7; tentatively, D is TRBD2 (6 bases). Per the germline V gene, CDR1 is MNHNS and CDR2 is SASEGT. The V gene lost 3 bases and the J gene lost 3 bases, with 15 bases spanning the gap. The CDR3 covers 15 residues. CDR3 nucleotides: TGTGCCAGCAGTGACCAAAGTGGGGGGATCTACGAGCAGTACTTC. Its translation: CASSDQSGGIYEQYF.

This chain links TRBV7-2 with TRBJ2-1, with 7 positions matching TRBD2. Trimming took 1 base from V and 9 from J; bases not matched to a gene: 9. This CDR3 contains 15 residues. Germline values: CDR1 SGHTA, CDR2 FQGNSA. CDR3 protein: CASSLDGLGQGEQFF. The CDR3 nucleotides are TGTGCCAGCAGCTTAGACGGACTAGGTCAGGGTGAGCAGTTCTTC.

The chain uses TRBV5-1 and TRBJ2-7, with 7 bases aligning to TRBD1. After removal of 4 bases from V and 6 bases from J, the junction contained 13 bases not matched to a gene. This CDR3 is 15 amino acids long. Per the germline V gene, CDR1 is SGHRS and CDR2 is YFSETQ. CDR3 loop: CASSPGTVRSGEQYF. The CDR3 DNA follows: TGCGCCAGCAGCCCGGGGACAGTCCGTTCCGGCGAGCAGTACTTC. Looking up the rest from reference TRBV5-1 and TRBJ2-7 gives the full variable domain: KAGVTQTPRYLIKTRGQQVTLSCSPISGHRSVSWYQQTPGQGLQFLFEYFSETQRNKGNFPGRFSGRQFSNSRSEMNVSTLELGDSALYLCASSPGTVRSGEQYFGPGTRLTVT.

This clone was seen more than once but under ten times. J is TRBJ1-5 and V is TRBV6-1; 11 bases agree with TRBD1. V lost 4 bases and J lost 6; bases outside the gene matches: 5. Germline loops: CDR1 MNHNS, CDR2 SASEGT. The CDR3 runs to 15 residues. The CDR3 region is CASSAGTGGSQPQHF. Written as DNA, the CDR3 is TGTGCCAGCAGTGCAGGGACAGGGGGTAGTCAGCCCCAGCATTTT.

The J gene is TRBJ2-7, the V gene TRBV7-2; D is unclear. This CDR3 comprises 14 residues. CDR1 is SGHTA, CDR2 FQGNSA, per germline. Trimming cost V 1 base and J 3 bases, with 10 bases left between them. The DNA for the CDR3 is TGTGCCAGCAGCTTAGGAAGGCAGGACTACGAGCAGTACTTC. Translating it yields CASSLGRQDYEQYF.

The chain employs TRBV4-2 and TRBJ2-7, with a tentative D call TRBD2 (5 bases). V lost 4 bases and J lost 4, with 14 bases in between. The CDR3 sequence is 14 residues long. Per the germline V gene, CDR1 is LGHNA and CDR2 is YNFKEQ. In nucleotides, the CDR3 is TGTGCCAGCAGCCTATTGCCGGGGATGTACGAGCAGTACTTC. Protein sequence: CASSLLPGMYEQYF.

The chain recombines TRBV2 with TRBJ1-4; D is undetermined. The ends were cut back, 4 bases at V and 5 bases at J, with 5 bases in the middle. CDR3 length: 12 residues. Germline V gives CDR1 SNHLY, CDR2 FYNNEI. The CDR3 region has the DNA TGTGCCAGCAGTGTTACCAATGAAAAACTGTTTTTT. Translation gives CASSVTNEKLFF.

The chain joins TRBV2 to TRBJ2-7, with TRBD2 as a possible D gene (6 bases). The CDR3 extends over 14 amino acids. Germline CDR1 and CDR2: SNHLY and FYNNEI. V lost 6 bases, J lost 9 bases, and 21 bases lay in between. CDR3 sequence (DNA): TGTGCCAGCAGGCCCAGGGAGCCGCTCGGGGGGCAGTACTTC. It yields the protein CASRPREPLGGQYF. Full variable domain (outside the CDR3, taken from reference TRBV2 and TRBJ2-7): EPEVTQTPSHQVTQMGQEVILRCVPISNHLYFYWYRQILGQKVEFLVSFYNNEISEKSEIFDDQFSVERPDGSNFTLKIRSTKLEDSAMYFCASRPREPLGGQYFGPGTRLTVT.

The V call is TRBV5-4, the J call TRBJ1-1; the D is unclear. Trimming stripped 0 bases from V and 6 bases from J, with 9 bases between. Germline loops: CDR1 SGHNT, CDR2 YYREEE (reference sequence). CDR3 size: 13 residues. This CDR3 is CASSLGSPPEAFF. The CDR3 DNA reads TGTGCCAGCAGCTTGGGGTCCCCGCCTGAAGCTTTCTTT.

The chain joins TRBV2 to TRBJ1-1; no clear D gene. The CDR3 runs 15 residues. In germline, CDR1 is SNHLY, CDR2 FYNNEI. Trimming took 2 bases from V and 2 from J, leaving 12 bases between them. CDR3 region: CASSESGRANTEAFF. The CDR3 DNA reads TGTGCCAGCAGTGAAAGCGGTAGAGCCAACACTGAAGCTTTCTTT.

The J gene is TRBJ2-1, the V gene TRBV28; 9 bases match TRBD1. V lost 4 bases to trimming and J lost 5 bases; unmatched junction nucleotides: 6. CDR1 is MDHEN, CDR2 SYDVKM, per germline. The CDR3 is 15 residues long. This chain's CDR3 is CASSSPGTGNNEQFF. The DNA of the CDR3 is TGTGCCAGCAGTTCTCCCGGGACAGGGAACAATGAGCAGTTCTTC.

The chain carries TRBV11-3 and TRBJ2-5; D may be TRBD2 (6 bases). The CDR3 length is 12 residues. Trimming took 5 bases from V and 13 from J, leaving 17 bases between them. Germline lookup yields CDR1 SGHNT and CDR2 YENEEA. This CDR3 is CASSPFSGVMYF. In DNA, the CDR3 is TGTGCCAGCAGCCCCTTTTCGGGGGTTATGTACTTC.

The chain uses TRBV4-2 and TRBJ2-2; the match to TRBD2 covers 10 bases. V gave up 1 base and J gave up 4 bases; unmatched junction bases: 6. Per germline, CDR1 LGHNA and CDR2 YNFKEQ. The CDR3 extends over 17 amino acids. The CDR3 DNA reads as TGTGCCAGCAGCCAAGGGTACAGGACTAGCGGCACCGGGGAGCTGTTTTTT. It is translated as CASSQGYRTSGTGELFF.

The chain couples TRBV5-1 to TRBJ1-2; the D gene is possibly TRBD1 (5 bases). The CDR3 has 13 residues. CDR1 SGHRS and CDR2 YFSETQ come from the germline V gene. The germline V and J ends were trimmed by 0 bases and 8 bases, with 11 bases remaining between them. CDR3 sequence reads: CASSLDDRGGYTF. Written as DNA, the CDR3 is TGCGCCAGCAGCTTGGACGACCGGGGGGGCTACACCTTC.

This chain joins TRBV6-5 and TRBJ2-7; TRBD1 matches 8 bases. Per germline, CDR1 MNHEY and CDR2 SVGAGI. V lost 5 bases and J lost 3; bases outside the gene matches: 6. CDR3 length: 14 amino acids. As DNA, the CDR3 is TGTGCCAGCAGTAAGACAGGGGTCGGCTACGAGCAGTACTTC. The encoded protein is CASSKTGVGYEQYF.

The rearrangement uses TRBV18 and TRBJ2-7; TRBD2 aligns across 11 bases. This CDR3 is 18 amino acids long. Germline assignment: CDR1 KGHSH and CDR2 LQKENI. Trimming cost V 3 bases and J 2 bases; bases outside gene matches: 12. The CDR3 spells CASSPGALAGASPYEQYF. In DNA form, the CDR3 reads TGTGCCAGCTCACCTGGGGCACTAGCGGGGGCCTCACCCTACGAGCAGTACTTC.

J is TRBJ2-3 and V is TRBV27; D might be TRBD2 (5 bases). The V gene's germline CDR1 is MNHEY and CDR2 SMNVEV (reference sequence). The CDR3 runs 13 residues. The germline V and J ends were trimmed by 2 bases and 3 bases, with 6 bases remaining between them. The CDR3 DNA reads TGTGCCAGCAGTTTAGAGGGTACAGATACGCAGTATTTT. Translation gives CASSLEGTDTQYF.

The V gene is TRBV30, the J gene TRBJ1-2, with D unclear. Looked up from germline, CDR1 is GTSNPN and CDR2 is SVGIG (reference sequence). This CDR3 is built from 13 residues. The germline V and J ends were trimmed by 0 bases and 7 bases, with 12 bases remaining between them. CDR3 amino acids: CAWSVLPGSGYTF. The CDR3 DNA sequence: TGTGCCTGGAGTGTACTCCCGGGAAGTGGCTACACCTTC.

The V call is TRBV5-1, the J call TRBJ2-5; D call uncertain. From germline, CDR1 is SGHRS and CDR2 YFSETQ. The CDR3 is 13 residues long. V lost 2 bases, J lost 5 bases, and 10 bases lay in between. Here the CDR3 reads CASSLGSVETQYF. The CDR3 DNA is TGCGCCAGCAGCTTAGGGTCAGTCGAGACCCAGTACTTC.

Comment on this clone: Compared with germline, one end of the junction differs, possibly owing to a read error. The chain has TRBV28 and TRBJ1-1, with TRBD1 identical over 10 bases. Germline CDR1 and CDR2: MDHEN and SYDVKM. This CDR3 is 15 amino acids long. This chain's CDR3 is CASSGMTGGRAEAFF. The CDR3 DNA sequence: TGTGCCAGCAGTGGGATGACAGGGGGCCGGGCTGAGGCTTTCTTT.

This clone occurred once. The rearrangement uses TRBV19 and TRBJ2-2, with TRBD1 identical over 7 bases. The CDR3 loop spans 13 amino acids. J was trimmed by 7 bases and V by 3 bases; bases with no gene match: 2. CDR1 and CDR2 (germline): LNHDA, SQIVND (reference sequence). The CDR3 nucleotides read TGTGCCAGTAGTATTCAGGGGGTCGGGGAGCTGTTTTTT. This sequence encodes CASSIQGVGELFF.

The rearrangement uses TRBV7-2 and TRBJ1-2; 8 nucleotides agree with TRBD1. The V and J ends lost 2 bases and 2 bases, in that order; junction bases with no gene match: 1. The CDR3 totals 14 residues. Germline V CDR1 and CDR2: SGHTA, FQGNSA. This CDR3 reads CASSLQGANYGYTF. CDR3 DNA: TGTGCCAGCAGCTTACAGGGGGCCAACTATGGCTACACCTTC.

The rearrangement joins TRBV27 to TRBJ2-7; TRBD1 matches 10 bases. V dropped 6 bases and J dropped 2; count of bases not matched to a gene: 10. The CDR3 extends over 16 amino acids. The germline V gene has CDR1 MNHEY and CDR2 SMNVEV (reference sequence). This CDR3 reads CASRLGSGTGAYEQYF. As DNA, the CDR3 is TGTGCCAGCAGACTAGGGTCCGGGACAGGGGCCTACGAGCAGTACTTC.

J is TRBJ1-4 and V is TRBV28, with D maybe TRBD1 (6 bases). The V end lost 4 bases, the J end lost 8 bases, and 17 bases lay between the germline ends. The length of the CDR3 is 15 residues. The germline gives CDR1 MDHEN, CDR2 SYDVKM. DNA for the CDR3: TGTGCCAGCAGTTCGGGGGGGGCGATTGGAGAAAAACTGTTTTTT. It translates to CASSSGGAIGEKLFF.

V gene TRBV5-4 combines with J gene TRBJ1-2; 9 positions agree with TRBD1. The CDR3 is 15 residues long. The V gene end was trimmed by 0 bases and the J gene end by 8 bases; junction bases not matched to a gene: 8. The V gene's germline CDR1 is SGHNT and CDR2 YYREEE (reference sequence). CDR3 DNA: TGTGCCAGCAGCTTGGCCGATATGGGGACAGGGGGCTACACCTTC. As protein: CASSLADMGTGGYTF. The full variable domain, with the rest looked up from reference TRBV5-4 and TRBJ1-2, is ETGVTQSPTHLIKTRGQQVTLRCSSQSGHNTVSWYQQALGQGPQFIFQYYREEENGRGNFPPRFSGLQFPNYSSELNVNALELDDSALYLCASSLADMGTGGYTFGSGTRLTVV.